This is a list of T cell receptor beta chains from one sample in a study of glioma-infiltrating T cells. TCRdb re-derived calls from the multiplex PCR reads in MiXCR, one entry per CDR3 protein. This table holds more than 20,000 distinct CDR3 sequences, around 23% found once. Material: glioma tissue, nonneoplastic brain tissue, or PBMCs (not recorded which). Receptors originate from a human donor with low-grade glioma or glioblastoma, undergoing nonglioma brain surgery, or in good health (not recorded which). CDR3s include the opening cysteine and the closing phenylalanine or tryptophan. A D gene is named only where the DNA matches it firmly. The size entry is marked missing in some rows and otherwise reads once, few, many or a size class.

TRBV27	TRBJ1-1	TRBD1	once	CASRTGGTEAFF	TGTGCCAGCAGGACAGGGGGCACTGAAGCTTTCTTT
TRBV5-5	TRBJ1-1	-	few	CASSFTMTEAFF	TGTGCCAGCAGTTTTACTATGACAGAAGCTTTCTTT
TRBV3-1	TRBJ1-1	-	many	CASSPLGRDTEAFF	TGTGCCAGCAGCCCCCTCGGGAGGGACACTGAAGCTTTCTTT
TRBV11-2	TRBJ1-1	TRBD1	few	CASSADRGNTEAFF	TGTGCCAGCAGCGCTGACAGGGGAAACACTGAAGCTTTCTTT
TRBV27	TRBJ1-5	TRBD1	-	CASSTGTASQPHHF	TGTGCAAGCAGTACCGGGACAGCTTCTCAGCCCCATCATTTT
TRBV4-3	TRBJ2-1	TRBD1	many	CASSQYRGQYNEQFF	TGCGCCAGCAGCCAATACAGGGGGCAGTACAATGAGCAGTTCTTC
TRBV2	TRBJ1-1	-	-	CASSRDKNTEAFF	TGTGCCAGCTCCAGGGATAAGAACACTGAAGCTTTCTTT
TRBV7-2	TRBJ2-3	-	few	CARSSYRSSTDTQYF	TGTGCCCGCAGTTCCTACCGATCTAGCACAGATACGCAGTATTTT
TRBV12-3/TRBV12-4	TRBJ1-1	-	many	CASSFSWTEAFF	TGTGCCAGCAGTTTTTCCTGGACTGAAGCTTTCTTT
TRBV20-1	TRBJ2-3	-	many	CRGGGTDTQYF	TGCAGGGGAGGGGGAACAGATACGCAGTATTTT
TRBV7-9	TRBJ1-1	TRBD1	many	CASSKYRGENTEAFF	TGTGCCAGCAGCAAATACAGGGGGGAGAACACTGAAGCTTTCTTT
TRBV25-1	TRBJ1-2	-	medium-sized	CASSESSFYGYTF	TGTGCCAGCAGTGAATCCTCTTTCTATGGCTACACCTTC
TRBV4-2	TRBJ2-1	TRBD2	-	CASSQDRASGANNEQFF	TGTGCCAGCAGCCAAGATAGGGCTAGCGGGGCGAACAATGAGCAGTTCTTC
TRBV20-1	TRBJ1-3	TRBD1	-	CSAGQGAGNTIYF	TGCAGTGCGGGACAGGGGGCTGGAAACACCATATATTTT
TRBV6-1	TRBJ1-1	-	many	CASSVWVNTEAFF	TGTGCCAGCAGTGTATGGGTGAACACTGAAGCTTTCTTT
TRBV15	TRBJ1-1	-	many	CATSPQVNTEAFF	TGTGCCACCAGCCCCCAGGTGAACACTGAAGCTTTCTTT
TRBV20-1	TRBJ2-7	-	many	CSARGRGPSYEQYF	TGCAGTGCTAGAGGGCGGGGACCCTCCTACGAGCAGTACTTC
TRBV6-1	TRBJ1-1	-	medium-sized	CASTLGPNTEAFF	TGTGCCAGCACCCTGGGGCCCAACACTGAAGCTTTCTTT
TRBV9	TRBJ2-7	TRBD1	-	CASSVGGQGVYEQYF	TGTGCCAGCAGCGTAGGGGGACAGGGGGTCTACGAGCAGTACTTC